One sample yielded the 7 T cell receptor beta chains listed below, sequenced in a study of shared clonotypes between healthy human individuals. Method: immunoSEQ multiplex PCR; TCRdb's copy keeps in-frame clones and lacks some. The sample includes roughly 1.5 million clones, approximately 98% seen only once; the top ten take 0.4% to 0.45%. The sequenced sample consisted of naive CD4+ T cells sorted from blood. Stated subset: CD45RA+ positively selected. These receptors were collected from a man aged 25 to 45 in good health.

This clone has just one count. The chain combines TRBV7-6 with TRBJ2-7; weak D call: TRBD1 (5 bases). V was cut by 4 bases and J by 2 bases, with 15 bases left in between. Germline assignment: CDR1 SGHVS and CDR2 FNYEAQ. This CDR3 is built from 15 residues. CDR3 loop: CASSSQEISPYEQYF. CDR3 in DNA: TGTGCCAGCAGCTCACAGGAGATTTCCCCCTACGAGCAGTACTTC.

The CDR3 loop is CASSPRQGSAGELFF. The CDR3 DNA reads TGTGCCAGCTCACCACGGCAGGGCAGTGCCGGGGAGCTGTTTTTT. The chain couples TRBV18 to TRBJ2-2; the D gene is possibly TRBD1 (5 bases). The V gene lost 1 base and the J gene lost 6 bases, with 12 bases spanning the gap. The germline V gene encodes CDR1 KGHSH and CDR2 LQKENI. The CDR3 length is 15 residues.

The chain joins TRBV5-5 to TRBJ1-2; D not certain. The CDR3 loop spans 16 amino acids. Germline values: CDR1 SGHKS, CDR2 YYEKEE (reference sequence). The germline V and J ends were trimmed by 3 bases and 7 bases, with 22 bases remaining between them. CDR3 coding DNA: TGTGCCAGCAGCTCTGGGTCGGCCATTACCCGTATTGGCTACACCTTC. Translated: CASSSGSAITRIGYTF.

This chain uses TRBV2 with TRBJ1-2; 9 bases fit TRBD1. Per the germline V gene, CDR1 is SNHLY and CDR2 is FYNNEI. There are 14 residues in the CDR3. The J segment lost 7 bases and the V segment lost 4 bases, leaving 7 bases of the junction unmatched. The CDR3 nucleotides read TGTGCCAGCAGTGTAGGACAGGGGATATCTGGCTACACCTTC. It encodes CASSVGQGISGYTF.

This chain connects TRBV10-2 to TRBJ2-1; 9 nucleotides align to TRBD1. Trimming took 3 bases from V and 6 from J; bases not matched to a gene: 6. This CDR3 is built from 15 residues. The V gene's germline CDR1 is WSHSY and CDR2 SAAADI. The CDR3 is CASSEWTGVPNEQFF. The CDR3, as DNA: TGCGCCAGCAGTGAATGGACAGGGGTACCCAATGAGCAGTTCTTC.

The chain links TRBV27 to TRBJ2-3; TRBD1 aligns across 7 bases. This CDR3 has 14 amino acids. V was clipped by 5 bases and J by 2 bases; unmatched bases: 4. Germline CDR1 MNHEY, CDR2 SMNVEV (reference sequence). CDR3 coding DNA: TGTGCCAGCAGTCCGGACAGGCACACAGATACGCAGTATTTT. As protein: CASSPDRHTDTQYF.

The chain carries TRBV7-2 and TRBJ2-7; 12 positions match TRBD2. The V and J ends lost 8 bases and 5 bases, in that order; junction bases with no gene match: 4. The CDR3 runs to 13 residues. Germline V gene sequence: CDR1 SGHTA, CDR2 FQGNSA. CDR3 residues: CASRLAGANEQYF. CDR3 bases: TGTGCCAGCCGACTAGCGGGAGCAAACGAGCAGTACTTC. The variable domain in full, with the rest retrieved from reference TRBV7-2 and TRBJ2-7, is GAGVSQSPSNKVTEKGKDVELRCDPISGHTALYWYRQSLGQGLEFLIYFQGNSAPDKSGLPSDRFSAERTGGSVSTLTIQRTQQEDSAVYLCASRLAGANEQYFGPGTRLTVT.